This T cell receptor beta chain came from a study of identical twins. Study-level results: Whereas memory repertoires showed no such difference, abundant cord blood beta clonotypes carried fewer insertions.

TCRdb re-analysed the 5' RACE reads in MiXCR, keeping a single row per CDR3 protein. The table has 500,000 to 600,000 distinct CDR3 sequences, roughly a fifth seen once; the top ten hold 0.91%. The CDR3 is 10 amino acids. Germline V CDR1 and CDR2: DFQATT, SNEGSKA (reference sequence). The V and J ends lost 6 bases and 7 bases respectively, with 9 bases between them. Turning to this clonotype: The antigen is unknown.

The same data also went into a second study, on T cells expressing NK-cell markers. That source reports: Sequencing covered eight donors, seven HCMV-seropositive and one seronegative.

The chain carries TRBV20-1 and TRBJ1-1, with D unresolved. The material sequenced was CD4+ T cells sorted from blood. This clonotype was obtained from a woman younger than 35 in good health. CDR3 in DNA: TGCAGTGCCGCCCCTCGTGAAGCTTTCTTT. Residues: CSAAPREAFF.